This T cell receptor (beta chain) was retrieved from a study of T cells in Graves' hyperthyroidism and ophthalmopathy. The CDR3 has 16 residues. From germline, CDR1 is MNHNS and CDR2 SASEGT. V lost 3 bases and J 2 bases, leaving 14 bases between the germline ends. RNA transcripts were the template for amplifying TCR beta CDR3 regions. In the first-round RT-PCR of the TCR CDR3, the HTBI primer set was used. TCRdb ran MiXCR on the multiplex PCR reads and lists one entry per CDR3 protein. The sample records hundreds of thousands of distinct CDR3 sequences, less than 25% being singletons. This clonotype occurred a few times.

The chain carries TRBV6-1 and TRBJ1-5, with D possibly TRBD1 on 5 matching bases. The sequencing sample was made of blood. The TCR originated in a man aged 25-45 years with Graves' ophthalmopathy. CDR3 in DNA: TGTGCCAGCAGTGACTCTAGGGGAGTGCGCAATCAGCCCCAGCATTTT. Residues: CASSDSRGVRNQPQHF.